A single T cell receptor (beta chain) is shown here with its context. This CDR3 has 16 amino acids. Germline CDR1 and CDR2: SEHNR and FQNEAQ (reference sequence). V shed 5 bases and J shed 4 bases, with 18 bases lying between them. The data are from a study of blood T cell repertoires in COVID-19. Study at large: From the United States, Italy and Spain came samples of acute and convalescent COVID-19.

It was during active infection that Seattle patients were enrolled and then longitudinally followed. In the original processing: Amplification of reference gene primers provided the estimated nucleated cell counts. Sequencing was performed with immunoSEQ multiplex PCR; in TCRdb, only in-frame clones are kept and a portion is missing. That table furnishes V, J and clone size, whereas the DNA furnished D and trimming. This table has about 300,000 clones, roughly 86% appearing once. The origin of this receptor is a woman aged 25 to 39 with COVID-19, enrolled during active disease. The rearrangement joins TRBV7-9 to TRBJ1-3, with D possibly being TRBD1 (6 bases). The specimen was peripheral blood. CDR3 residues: CASSPRELGAGNTIYF. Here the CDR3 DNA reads TGTGCCAGCAGCCCTCGCGAGCTGGGGGCCGGAAACACCATATATTTT. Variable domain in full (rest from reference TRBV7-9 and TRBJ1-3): DTGVSQNPRHKITKRGQNVTFRCDPISEHNRLYWYRQTLGQGPEFLTYFQNEAQLEKSRLLSDRFSAERPKGSFSTLEIQRTEQGDSAMYLCASSPRELGAGNTIYFGEGSWLTVV.